One sample yielded the 18 T cell receptor beta chains listed below, sequenced in a study of T cell changes during pregnancy in multiple sclerosis. The repertoire was sequenced with immunoSEQ multiplex PCR; TCRdb's copy has only in-frame clones and lacks some. The sample comprises 50,000 to 70,000 clones, roughly 92% of which are singletons, and approximately 1.5% rests with the top ten. Specimen: peripheral blood, collected in the second trimester of pregnancy. These receptors all come from a female donor with multiple sclerosis, enrolled in a pregnancy study.

The chain couples TRBV27 to TRBJ1-2, with D possibly TRBD1 on 6 matching bases. The CDR3 length is 14 residues. Looked up from germline, CDR1 is MNHEY and CDR2 is SMNVEV (reference sequence). The V gene lost 2 bases and the J gene lost 7 bases, with 14 bases spanning the gap. CDR3 protein: CASSLLSGGGGYTF. The CDR3 nucleotides read TGTGCCAGCAGTTTACTATCTGGGGGCGGTGGCTACACCTTC.

The rearrangement uses TRBV6-5 and TRBJ2-2; 9 bases align to TRBD1. CDR3 length: 16 amino acids. CDR1 MNHEY and CDR2 SVGAGI come from the germline V gene. With 2 bases clipped from V and 6 bases from J, the junction kept 7 bases outside the gene matches. Written as DNA, the CDR3 is TGTGCCAGCAGTTACGGAGCGGGACAGGGTGCCGGGGAGCTGTTTTTT. Amino acids: CASSYGAGQGAGELFF.

This sequence joins TRBV7-2 and TRBJ1-2, with TRBD1 matching over 7 bases. Per germline, CDR1 SGHTA and CDR2 FQGNSA. J lost 3 bases, V lost 7 bases, and 11 bases had no gene match. The CDR3 covers 15 residues. The CDR3 sequence: CASTPLGTVDYGYTF. The CDR3 region has the DNA TGTGCCAGCACCCCCCTAGGGACAGTCGACTATGGCTACACCTTC.

This chain links TRBV2 with TRBJ1-5; perhaps TRBD1 as D (6 bases). Germline values: CDR1 SNHLY, CDR2 FYNNEI. V was trimmed by 6 bases and J by 3 bases, leaving 15 bases between them. This CDR3 is 15 amino acids long. The chain's CDR3 is CASSINGQNNQPQHF. In DNA, the CDR3 is TGTGCCAGCAGCATCAATGGACAGAACAATCAGCCCCAGCATTTT.

This rearrangement joins TRBV4-2 to TRBJ2-1; 10 nucleotides agree with TRBD1. Germline CDR1 reads LGHNA; CDR2 reads YNFKEQ. The CDR3 extends over 16 amino acids. J gave up 6 bases and V 5 bases, and 10 bases lay outside the gene matches. CDR3 residues: CASSSRGQGLSNEQFF. The DNA for the CDR3 is TGTGCCAGCAGCTCCCGGGGACAGGGGCTATCCAATGAGCAGTTCTTC.

The V call is TRBV4-3, the J call TRBJ1-1; D remains ambiguous. CDR3 length: 14 amino acids. The V end was cut by 0 bases, the J end by 1 base, with 6 bases between. Germline V gene lookup returns CDR1 LGHNA and CDR2 YSLEER. The CDR3: CASSQDAGNTEAFF. The DNA of the CDR3 is TGCGCCAGCAGCCAAGATGCAGGGAACACTGAAGCTTTCTTT.

V gene TRBV30 combines with J gene TRBJ2-5; D is uncertain. From germline, CDR1 is GTSNPN and CDR2 SVGIG (reference sequence). Trimming took 0 bases from V and 1 from J, leaving 9 bases between them. The CDR3 sequence is 14 residues long. The CDR3 DNA follows: TGTGCCTGGAGTGTAAAGGCGGTCCAAGAGACCCAGTACTTC. Encoded protein: CAWSVKAVQETQYF.

V usage is TRBV6-1 and J usage is TRBJ2-7, with 8 bases that match TRBD2. The germline CDR1 and CDR2 sequences are MNHNS and SASEGT. The CDR3 is 15 amino acids. V was clipped by 8 bases and J by 3 bases; unmatched bases: 12. The CDR3 region is CASRGLRREVYEQYF. CDR3 bases: TGTGCCAGCCGGGGTTTAAGGCGGGAGGTCTACGAGCAGTACTTC.

The CDR3 loop reads CSVQGTSGRWGQTDTQYF. The CDR3 nucleotides read TGCAGCGTCCAAGGGACTAGCGGGAGGTGGGGGCAAACAGATACGCAGTATTTT. The chain couples TRBV29-1 to TRBJ2-3, with 15 nucleotides matching TRBD2. CDR1 is SQVTM, CDR2 ANQGSEA, per germline. The CDR3 loop spans 18 amino acids. Trimming cost V 6 bases and J 3 bases; bases outside gene matches: 13.

This CDR3 reads CASSEFGTGGADYTEAFF. In DNA form, the CDR3 reads TGTGCCAGCAGTGAATTTGGGACAGGGGGCGCCGATTACACTGAAGCTTTCTTT. J is TRBJ1-1 and V is TRBV2, with 12 bases matching TRBD1. CDR1 SNHLY and CDR2 FYNNEI come from the germline V gene. After removal of 2 bases from V and 3 bases from J, the junction contained 10 bases not matched to a gene. CDR3 length equals 18 residues.

The V call is TRBV6-1, the J call TRBJ1-6; a weak D match, TRBD1 (5 bases). Trimming pared 1 base from V and 9 bases from J, leaving 7 bases between. CDR1 and CDR2 from the germline V gene are MNHNS and SASEGT. The CDR3 spans 13 residues. The CDR3 spells CASSEGDSSPLHF. The CDR3, as DNA: TGTGCCAGCAGTGAAGGTGACAGTTCACCCCTCCACTTT.

CDR3 nucleotides: TGTGCCAGCAGCTCGGGACAGGGGGCGCGAGTGACAGATACGCAGTATTTT. Its translation: CASSSGQGARVTDTQYF. The chain employs TRBV7-9 and TRBJ2-3; TRBD1 matches 12 bases. Germline V gene sequence: CDR1 SEHNR, CDR2 FQNEAQ (reference sequence). The CDR3 runs to 17 residues. V was pared by 4 bases and J by 3 bases, with 8 bases of the junction left unmatched.

This clone was counted a few times. This chain joins TRBV2 and TRBJ2-3, with 8 bases that match TRBD2. The CDR3 loop spans 15 amino acids. Germline assignment: CDR1 SNHLY and CDR2 FYNNEI. V lost 6 bases and J lost 1; bases outside the gene matches: 6. CDR3 residues: CASSAHSGGTDTQYF. CDR3 nucleotide sequence: TGTGCCAGCAGCGCTCATAGCGGGGGCACAGATACGCAGTATTTT.

This clone has just one count. The chain employs TRBV5-1 and TRBJ1-2, with 7 bases matching TRBD1. V was pared by 4 bases and J by 2 bases, with 8 bases of the junction left unmatched. The germline CDR1 and CDR2 sequences are SGHRS and YFSETQ. CDR3 length: 15 amino acids. The CDR3 sequence: CASSPTGLGNYGYTF. The CDR3 region has the DNA TGCGCCAGCAGCCCGACAGGGTTAGGCAACTATGGCTACACCTTC.

The rearrangement links TRBV11-1 to TRBJ2-7; 7 bases match TRBD1. Germline trimming cut 4 bases from V and 5 bases from J; bases unmatched to any gene: 20. The CDR3 extends over 18 amino acids. Germline CDR1 reads SGHAT; CDR2 reads FQDESV (reference sequence). The CDR3 sequence is CASSSLWFRRQGRDEQYF. The CDR3 DNA reads TGTGCCAGCAGCTCCTTGTGGTTTCGGAGACAGGGAAGGGACGAGCAGTACTTC. The full variable domain, its missing parts supplied by reference TRBV11-1 and TRBJ2-7, is EAEVAQSPRYKITEKSQAVAFWCDPISGHATLYWYRQILGQGPELLVQFQDESVVDDSQLPKDRFSAERLKGVDSTLKIQPAELGDSAMYLCASSSLWFRRQGRDEQYFGPGTRLTVT.

Here the CDR3 DNA reads TGTGCCACCAGCAGAGATCTAGCGGGAGAGAACGAGCAGTACTTC. Amino acid sequence: CATSRDLAGENEQYF. The rearrangement uses TRBV15 and TRBJ2-7; TRBD2 aligns across 10 bases. Germline lookup yields CDR1 LNHNV and CDR2 YYDKDF (reference sequence). V lost 0 bases to trimming and J lost 5 bases; unmatched junction nucleotides: 4. CDR3 length equals 15 residues. The whole variable domain, filled in from reference TRBV15 and TRBJ2-7, reads DAMVIQNPRYQVTQFGKPVTLSCSQTLNHNVMYWYQQKSSQAPKLLFHYYDKDFNNEADTPDNFQSRRPNTSFCFLDIRSPGLGDTAMYLCATSRDLAGENEQYFGPGTRLTVT.

The CDR3 is CASSPQGQLRPQHF. The CDR3 nucleotides read TGTGCCAGCAGCCCCCAGGGGCAACTACGTCCCCAGCATTTT. This sequence joins TRBV7-2 and TRBJ1-5; possibly TRBD1 for D (6 bases). CDR1 is SGHTA and CDR2 is FQGNSA in the germline V gene. CDR3 length equals 14 residues. With 5 bases removed from V and 10 bases from J, the gap between germline ends came to 18 bases.

CDR3 amino acids: CASSWDRGIGSNQPQHF. CDR3 nucleotide sequence: TGTGCCAGTAGTTGGGACAGGGGGATTGGGAGCAATCAGCCCCAGCATTTT. The V call is TRBV19, the J call TRBJ1-5; 11 positions agree with TRBD1. The CDR3 spans 17 residues. From germline, CDR1 is LNHDA and CDR2 SQIVND (reference sequence). V was clipped by 5 bases and J by 1 base; unmatched bases: 7.